The clone carrying this T cell receptor beta chain was detected only a few times. Per the authors' pipeline: Reference gene primer amplification gave estimated nucleated cell counts. Clones were sequenced by immunoSEQ multiplex PCR, and TCRdb holds only the in-frame ones, with some missing. V and J calls and clone size come straight from that table; D and trimming were deduced from the DNA. This sample has hundreds of thousands of clones; around nine tenths occur once, and the top ten carry 1.3%. The data originate from a study of blood T cell repertoires in COVID-19. About the research overall: Researchers got acute and convalescent COVID-19 samples from the United States, Italy and Spain. From T cells, B-cell-depleted T cells, or PBMCs came the material, which was cDNA or gDNA.

Germline values: CDR1 KGHDR, CDR2 SFDVKD. There are 14 residues in the CDR3. V gave up 0 bases and J gave up 10 bases, with 12 bases separating them. The chain uses TRBV24-1 and TRBJ2-1, with TRBD2 as a possible D gene (5 bases). This receptor was identified in a man between 65 and 85 years old with acute or convalescent COVID-19. Sample: peripheral blood. The CDR3 nucleotides are TGTGCCACCAGTGATTTGCAAGCGACTAAGGAGCAGTTCTTC. This sequence encodes CATSDLQATKEQFF.